The rows below give T cell receptor beta chains drawn from one sample of a study of blood T cell repertoires in COVID-19. Clones were sequenced by immunoSEQ multiplex PCR, and TCRdb holds only the in-frame ones, with some missing. The sample lists around 250,000 clones; approximately 82% were seen once. The sample taken for sequencing was peripheral blood. These receptors all stem from a man older than 75 with acute or convalescent COVID-19. The CDR3 runs from the conserved cysteine through the conserved F or W. The order of the fields is V gene, J gene, clone size, D gene, CDR3 protein, CDR3 DNA. A D gene is named only where the DNA matches it firmly. Clone size is stated in some rows and not others, as once, few, many or a class when expanded.

V: TRBV6-5
J: TRBJ2-6
size: .
D: TRBD1
CDR3: CASSYSGQSGANVLTF
DNA: TGTGCCAGCAGTTACTCGGGACAGTCTGGGGCCAACGTCCTGACTTTC

V: TRBV7-9
J: TRBJ2-2
size: .
D: .
CDR3: CASRGALNTGELFF
DNA: TGTGCCAGCAGGGGGGCCCTGAACACCGGGGAGCTGTTTTTT

V: TRBV7-2
J: TRBJ2-5
size: .
D: .
CDR3: CASSAGETQYF
DNA: TGTGCCAGCAGCGCAGGGGAGACCCAGTACTTC

V: TRBV29-1
J: TRBJ1-5
size: .
D: .
CDR3: CSVEYFQPQHF
DNA: TGCAGCGTAGAATATTTTCAGCCCCAGCATTTT

V: TRBV4-2
J: TRBJ2-1
size: .
D: TRBD1
CDR3: CASSQRGQRGAGGSNEQFF
DNA: TGTGCCAGCAGCCAAAGAGGCCAGAGGGGTGCAGGGGGAAGTAATGAGCAGTTCTTC

V: TRBV5-1
J: TRBJ2-5
size: .
D: .
CDR3: CASGPRGLETQYF
DNA: TGCGCCAGCGGCCCCAGGGGTTTGGAGACCCAGTACTTC

V: TRBV27
J: TRBJ1-6
size: .
D: TRBD1
CDR3: CASSLTGQGLISPLHF
DNA: TGTGCCAGCAGTTTAACGGGACAGGGGTTGATTTCACCCCTCCACTTT

V: TRBV4-1
J: TRBJ2-1
size: .
D: .
CDR3: CASSQGTRASYNEQFF
DNA: TGCGCCAGCAGCCAAGGAACCAGGGCCTCCTACAATGAGCAGTTCTTC

V: TRBV7-9
J: TRBJ2-5
size: .
D: .
CDR3: CASSLSRGEETQYF
DNA: TGTGCCAGCAGCTTAAGCAGGGGTGAAGAGACCCAGTACTTC

V: TRBV5-4
J: TRBJ1-2
size: few
D: .
CDR3: CASSSGGVLYGYTF
DNA: TGTGCCAGCAGCTCGGGAGGGGTACTCTATGGCTACACCTTC

V: TRBV28
J: TRBJ2-7
size: .
D: .
CDR3: CASTLGGSQGREQYF
DNA: TGTGCCAGCACCCTCGGGGGAAGTCAAGGGAGGGAGCAGTACTTC

V: TRBV7-9
J: TRBJ2-7
size: .
D: .
CDR3: CASSRPGRGGASYEQYF
DNA: TGTGCCAGCAGCCGACCGGGCCGCGGAGGGGCTAGTTACGAGCAGTACTTC

V: TRBV23-1
J: TRBJ1-5
size: few
D: .
CDR3: CASSPTGGGDQPQHF
DNA: TGCGCCAGCAGTCCTACCGGGGGAGGGGATCAGCCCCAGCATTTT

V: TRBV5-8
J: TRBJ1-5
size: .
D: .
CDR3: CASSPLGNTGWDQPQHF
DNA: TGTGCCAGCAGCCCCCTTGGGAATACAGGGTGGGATCAGCCCCAGCATTTT

V: TRBV6-2/TRBV6-3
J: TRBJ2-7
size: .
D: TRBD2
CDR3: CASSYGTSYEQYF
DNA: TGTGCCAGCAGTTACGGGACTAGTTACGAGCAGTACTTC

V: TRBV1
J: TRBJ2-2
size: .
D: .
CDR3: CTSSQDRTSGMNTGELFF
DNA: TGCACCAGCAGCCAAGATCGGACTAGCGGGATGAACACCGGGGAGCTGTTTTTT

V: TRBV3-1/TRBV3-2
J: TRBJ2-5
size: .
D: .
CDR3: CASSQPLEQEKETQYF
DNA: TGTGCCAGCAGCCAACCCCTGGAACAGGAGAAAGAGACCCAGTACTTC

V: TRBV27
J: TRBJ2-3
size: .
D: .
CDR3: CASSFAGAFNTDTQYF
DNA: TGTGCCAGCAGTTTCGCGGGGGCCTTTAACACAGATACGCAGTATTTT

V: TRBV5-6
J: TRBJ1-5
size: .
D: .
CDR3: CASSTSSQPQHF
DNA: TGTGCCAGCAGCACATCCTCTCAGCCCCAGCATTTT

V: TRBV9
J: TRBJ1-5
size: few
D: TRBD1
CDR3: CASSVEGQEREPQHF
DNA: TGTGCCAGCAGCGTAGAGGGACAGGAACGGGAGCCCCAGCATTTT

V: TRBV7-2
J: TRBJ2-5
size: .
D: TRBD1
CDR3: CASSLIGQGALETQYF
DNA: TGTGCCAGCAGCTTAATAGGACAGGGAGCATTGGAGACCCAGTACTTC

V: TRBV2
J: TRBJ1-6
size: .
D: TRBD1
CDR3: CASSELRDRRALHF
DNA: TGTGCCAGCAGTGAGCTCCGGGACAGGAGGGCCCTCCACTTT

V: TRBV29-1
J: TRBJ1-6
size: .
D: TRBD1
CDR3: CSVADRANSPLHF
DNA: TGCAGCGTGGCCGACAGGGCAAATTCACCCCTCCACTTT

V: TRBV11-2
J: TRBJ2-5
size: .
D: TRBD2
CDR3: CASSLAGLAGIQYF
DNA: TGTGCCAGCAGCTTAGCGGGACTAGCGGGGATTCAGTACTTC

V: TRBV9
J: TRBJ2-1
size: once
D: .
CDR3: CASSVEGGSYNEQFF
DNA: TGTGCCAGCAGCGTAGAGGGAGGCTCCTACAATGAGCAGTTCTTC

V: TRBV5-1
J: TRBJ1-1
size: .
D: .
CDR3: CASSPSRGYRVTMNTEAFF
DNA: TGCGCCAGCAGCCCCTCAAGGGGTTACAGGGTTACAATGAACACTGAAGCTTTCTTT

V: TRBV28
J: TRBJ2-5
size: .
D: TRBD2
CDR3: CASKGQLAGNGVWTQYF
DNA: TGTGCCAGCAAAGGACAGTTAGCGGGGAATGGGGTTTGGACCCAGTACTTC

V: TRBV24-1
J: TRBJ2-1
size: .
D: .
CDR3: CATSSRSLSYNEQFF
DNA: TGTGCCACCAGTTCTAGATCCCTCTCCTACAATGAGCAGTTCTTC

V: TRBV6-5
J: TRBJ1-5
size: .
D: TRBD1
CDR3: CASSNTGGAYQPQHF
DNA: TGTGCCAGCAGTAACACAGGGGGCGCCTATCAGCCCCAGCATTTT

V: TRBV2
J: TRBJ2-7
size: .
D: .
CDR3: CASSGSGGEQYF
DNA: TGTGCCAGCAGTGGTTCTGGCGGAGAGCAGTACTTC

V: TRBV7-7
J: TRBJ2-5
size: .
D: .
CDR3: CASSLARSSGTHQQPAVYF
DNA: TGTGCCAGCAGCTTAGCGCGGTCGTCCGGAACACACCAGCAGCCAGCCGTCTACTTC

V: TRBV9
J: TRBJ1-1
size: .
D: .
CDR3: CASSVAGRGEAFF
DNA: TGTGCCAGCAGCGTAGCAGGGCGGGGGGAAGCTTTCTTT

V: TRBV11-2
J: TRBJ2-7
size: .
D: .
CDR3: CASSLGAGSYEQYF
DNA: TGTGCCAGCAGCTTAGGAGCGGGCTCCTACGAGCAGTACTTC

V: TRBV25-1
J: TRBJ1-6
size: .
D: .
CDR3: CASSEGSNSPLHF
DNA: TGTGCCAGCAGTGAAGGCAGTAATTCACCCCTCCACTTT

V: TRBV9
J: TRBJ1-1
size: .
D: .
CDR3: CASSTQMNTEAFF
DNA: TGTGCCAGCAGCACCCAGATGAACACTGAAGCTTTCTTT

V: TRBV6-1
J: TRBJ1-1
size: .
D: .
CDR3: CASSEKGHINTEAFF
DNA: TGTGCCAGCAGTGAAAAGGGACACATAAACACTGAAGCTTTCTTT

V: TRBV18
J: TRBJ2-7
size: .
D: TRBD2
CDR3: CASSPATPGGYEQYF
DNA: TGTGCCAGCTCACCGGCAACCCCGGGGGGTTACGAGCAGTACTTC

V: TRBV7-9
J: TRBJ2-1
size: .
D: .
CDR3: CASSLTFGNEQFF
DNA: TGTGCCAGCAGCTTAACTTTCGGCAATGAGCAGTTCTTC

V: TRBV18
J: TRBJ1-3
size: .
D: .
CDR3: CASSPLTDPSGNTIYF
DNA: TGTGCCAGCTCACCGCTGACAGACCCCTCTGGAAACACCATATATTTT

V: TRBV6-9
J: TRBJ1-6
size: .
D: TRBD1
CDR3: CASSYWDRASPLHF
DNA: TGTGCCAGCAGTTATTGGGACAGGGCTTCACCCCTCCACTTT

V: TRBV7-8
J: TRBJ2-5
size: .
D: .
CDR3: CASSMGSWAETQYF
DNA: TGTGCCAGCAGCATGGGTAGTTGGGCCGAGACCCAGTACTTC

V: TRBV24-1
J: TRBJ2-3
size: .
D: .
CDR3: CATSGTYTDTQYF
DNA: TGTGCCACCAGTGGAACTTACACAGATACGCAGTATTTT

V: TRBV19
J: TRBJ1-1
size: .
D: TRBD1
CDR3: CATITGGRTEAFF
DNA: TGTGCCACTATTACAGGGGGGAGGACTGAAGCTTTCTTT

V: TRBV25-1
J: TRBJ1-3
size: .
D: .
CDR3: CASSEYGARSGNTIYF
DNA: TGTGCCAGCAGTGAATATGGGGCCCGCTCTGGAAACACCATATATTTT

V: TRBV7-2
J: TRBJ2-7
size: once
D: TRBD1
CDR3: CASRDGTGVGEQYF
DNA: TGTGCCAGCAGGGATGGGACAGGGGTAGGGGAGCAGTACTTC

V: TRBV6-5
J: TRBJ1-3
size: once
D: .
CDR3: CASNLGGGRRNTIYF
DNA: TGTGCCAGCAACCTAGGGGGGGGGCGTAGAAACACCATATATTTT

V: TRBV4-1
J: TRBJ2-1
size: .
D: TRBD2
CDR3: CASSQISGGASYNEQFF
DNA: TGCGCCAGCAGCCAAATTAGCGGGGGGGCCTCCTACAATGAGCAGTTCTTC

V: TRBV12-3/TRBV12-4
J: TRBJ1-2
size: .
D: .
CDR3: CASSLSRGGYTF
DNA: TGTGCCAGCAGTTTGAGTAGGGGTGGCTACACCTTC

V: TRBV7-2
J: TRBJ2-6
size: .
D: .
CDR3: CASSTYSTGANVLTF
DNA: TGTGCCAGCAGCACCTACTCTACTGGGGCCAACGTCCTGACTTTC

V: TRBV14
J: TRBJ1-1
size: .
D: TRBD1
CDR3: CASSQQGVGTEAFF
DNA: TGTGCCAGCAGCCAACAGGGGGTAGGGACTGAAGCTTTCTTT

V: TRBV18
J: TRBJ2-7
size: few
D: TRBD1
CDR3: CASSPSTGGEQYF
DNA: TGTGCCAGCTCACCGTCGACAGGGGGCGAGCAGTACTTC

V: TRBV25-1
J: TRBJ2-1
size: .
D: TRBD2
CDR3: CASSGSGRAYEYNEQFF
DNA: TGTGCCAGCAGTGGGAGCGGGAGGGCCTATGAATACAATGAGCAGTTCTTC

V: TRBV19
J: TRBJ1-5
size: .
D: .
CDR3: CASSPGRRNQPQHF
DNA: TGTGCCAGTAGCCCCGGCAGGAGGAATCAGCCCCAGCATTTT

V: TRBV3-1/TRBV3-2
J: TRBJ1-2
size: .
D: TRBD1
CDR3: CASSPYLGTGVDYGYTF
DNA: TGTGCCAGCAGCCCCTATTTAGGGACAGGGGTAGACTATGGCTACACCTTC

V: TRBV29-1
J: TRBJ1-2
size: .
D: .
CDR3: CSAENPQGSYGYTF
DNA: TGCAGCGCCGAAAACCCGCAGGGTTCCTATGGCTACACCTTC

V: TRBV5-1
J: TRBJ2-3
size: .
D: TRBD2
CDR3: CASSLGTSGTDTQYF
DNA: TGCGCCAGCAGCTTAGGGACTAGCGGCACAGATACGCAGTATTTT

V: TRBV3-1/TRBV3-2
J: TRBJ2-5
size: .
D: TRBD2
CDR3: CASSPGLASPQGAQYF
DNA: TGTGCCAGCAGCCCCGGACTAGCATCCCCCCAAGGAGCCCAGTACTTC

V: TRBV24-1
J: TRBJ2-1
size: .
D: TRBD1
CDR3: CATSDSAGTGGYNEQFF
DNA: TGTGCCACCAGTGATTCTGCCGGGACAGGGGGCTACAATGAGCAGTTCTTC

V: TRBV5-4
J: TRBJ2-7
size: .
D: TRBD2
CDR3: CASSTEPGLAGEQYF
DNA: TGTGCCAGCAGCACGGAGCCGGGACTAGCGGGAGAGCAGTACTTC

V: TRBV5-1
J: TRBJ2-5
size: once
D: TRBD1
CDR3: CASSVGTVQETQYF
DNA: TGCGCCAGCAGCGTAGGGACAGTCCAAGAGACCCAGTACTTC